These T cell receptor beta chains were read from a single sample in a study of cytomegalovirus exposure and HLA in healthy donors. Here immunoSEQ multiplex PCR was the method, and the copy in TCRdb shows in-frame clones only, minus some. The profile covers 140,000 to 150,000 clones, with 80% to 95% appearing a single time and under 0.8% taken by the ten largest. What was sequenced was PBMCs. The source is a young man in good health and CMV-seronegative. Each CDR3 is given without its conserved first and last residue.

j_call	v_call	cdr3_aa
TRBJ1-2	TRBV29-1	SVVGTGGDYGYT
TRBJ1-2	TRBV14	ASSFGELYGYT
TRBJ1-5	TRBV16	ASSPGQGIGAQH
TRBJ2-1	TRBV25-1	ASSEGAGLELVNEQF
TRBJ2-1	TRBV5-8	ASSFGTLIYNEQF
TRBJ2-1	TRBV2	ASTRTGGFEQF
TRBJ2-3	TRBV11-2	ASSLRAAWSTDTQY
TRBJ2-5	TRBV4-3	ASSPTVRGLQY
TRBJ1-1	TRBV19	ASSIPGKDTEAF
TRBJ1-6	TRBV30	AWRGQINSPLH
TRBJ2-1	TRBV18	ASSPRTSGSSYNEQF
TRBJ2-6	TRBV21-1	ASSKGASGSGKSNSGANVLT
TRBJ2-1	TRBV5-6	ASSFGTSGSNEQF
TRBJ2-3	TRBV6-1	ATLDRGPDTQY
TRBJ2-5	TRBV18	ASSPGTSGQETQY
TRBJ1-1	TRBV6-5	ASSYLQGYTEAF
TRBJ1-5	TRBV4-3	ASSPGHRNQPQH
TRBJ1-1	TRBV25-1	ASQKPGIGEAF
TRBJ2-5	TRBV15	ATVHGLGTDQETQY
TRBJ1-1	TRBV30	ALAAWDTEAF
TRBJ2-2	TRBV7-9	ASSLVQGATGELF
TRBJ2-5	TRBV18	ASSPVDRAETQY
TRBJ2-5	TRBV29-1	SVARRQETQY
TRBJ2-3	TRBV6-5	ASRPGTPTTDTQY
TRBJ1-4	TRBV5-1	ASSLERSLNEKLF
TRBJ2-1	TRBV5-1	ASSFPDNEQF
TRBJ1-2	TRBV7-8	ASSSLTGEAAYGYT
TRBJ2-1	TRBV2	ASKGGEIYNEQF
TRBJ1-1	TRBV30	AWGDTLNTEAF
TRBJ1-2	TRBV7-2	ASTATGNYGYT
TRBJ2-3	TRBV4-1	ASSQELTGAVTDTQY
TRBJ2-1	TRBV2	ASTPGTTSYNEQF
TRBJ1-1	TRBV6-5	ASSYSLGPGGTEAF
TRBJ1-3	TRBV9	ASSVQGPLDTIY
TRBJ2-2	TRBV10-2	ASSAGSSVTGELF
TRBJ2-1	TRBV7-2	ASSSGLAGVEQF
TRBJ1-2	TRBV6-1	ASSAGGGVYGYT
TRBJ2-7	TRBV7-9	ASSLSAGAYEQY
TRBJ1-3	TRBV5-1	ASRGQGMAGNTIY
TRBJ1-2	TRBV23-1	ASSQPGECGYT
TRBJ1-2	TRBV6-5	ASSYSRTGGYGYT
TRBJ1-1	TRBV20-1	SARDVTEAF
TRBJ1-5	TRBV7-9	ASSLAGGQQPQH
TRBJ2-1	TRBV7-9	ASSDRAYEQF
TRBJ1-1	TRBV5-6	ASSATRVNTEAF
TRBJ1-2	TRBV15	ATSRAGQGIGNYGYT